This T cell receptor beta chain was captured by sequencing in a study of somatic mutations in cytotoxic T cells in rheumatoid arthritis. The V gene lost 1 base and the J gene lost 3 bases, with 10 bases spanning the gap. Germline V gene data show CDR1 as MNHEY and CDR2 as SMNVEV (reference sequence). The CDR3 consists of 14 residues. Study-level points and caveats: Clonality of CD8+ T cells, which was compared between rheumatoid arthritis patients and age-matched healthy controls, did not differ significantly. CD8+ clonality rose with age in rheumatoid arthritis patients, not healthy controls. About an eighth of the roughly 60 patients had a largest CD8+ clone above 20% of CD8+ cells. There was no knowledge of the antigen targets of the expanded CD8+ clones.

About this clone itself: Its target is not known.

Sequencing used immunoSEQ multiplex PCR; TCRdb keeps in-frame clones, though not all of them. The repertoire includes 25,000 to 30,000 clones, roughly 74% of them detected once, and approximately 9.4% sits in the top ten. The chain has TRBV27 and TRBJ2-7; tentatively, D is TRBD1 or TRBD2 (5 bases each). This TCR was recovered from a woman under 30 in good health. The specimen was CD8+ T cells sorted from blood. The CDR3 DNA reads as TGTGCCAGCAGTTTATTTGGGGGAGACTACGAGCAGTACTTC. It translates to CASSLFGGDYEQYF.